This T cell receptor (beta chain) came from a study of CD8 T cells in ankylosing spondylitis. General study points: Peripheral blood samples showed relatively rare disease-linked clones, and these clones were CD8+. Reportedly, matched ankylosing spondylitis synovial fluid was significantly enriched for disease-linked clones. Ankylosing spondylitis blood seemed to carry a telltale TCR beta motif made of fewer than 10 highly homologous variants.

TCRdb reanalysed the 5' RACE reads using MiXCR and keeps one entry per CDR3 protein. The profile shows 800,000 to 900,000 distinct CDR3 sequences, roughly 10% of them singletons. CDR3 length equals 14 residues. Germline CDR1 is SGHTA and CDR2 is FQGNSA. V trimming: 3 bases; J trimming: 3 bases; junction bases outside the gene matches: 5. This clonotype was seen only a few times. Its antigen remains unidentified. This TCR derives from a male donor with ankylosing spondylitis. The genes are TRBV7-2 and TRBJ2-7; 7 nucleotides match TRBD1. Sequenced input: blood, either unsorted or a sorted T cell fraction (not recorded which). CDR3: CASSFSRDSYEQYF. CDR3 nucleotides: TGTGCCAGCAGCTTCTCCCGGGACAGCTACGAGCAGTACTTC.